Sequencing of this T cell receptor beta chain was carried out in a study of blood T cells in healthy people across ages. The wider study: Template switching recovered approximately one barcoded beta molecule for every two T cells.

The sample holds a few counts of this clonotype. Its specificity is not known. Study-level findings and limits: Estimates of total diversity, which came from one million sequenced T cells, were considered to be underestimates. Among long-lived donors, naive CD4+ cells were more numerous and diversity higher than in aged donors.

Sample-barcoded 5' priming and a J-beta primer mix drove a second PCR of about 6 to 11 cycles. One entry per CDR3 protein results from TCRdb running MiXCR on the 5' RACE reads. Of 800,000 or so distinct CDR3 sequences listed, approximately 25% were seen once; the top ten hold around 3.6%. This same sample was also taken into another study, of T cells of mothers and their children. As that study records: The data showed no persistent microchimeric T cell clones.

The receptor was isolated from a boy aged 5 to 17 in good health. What was sequenced was blood.

The CDR3 DNA sequence: TGTGCCAGCAGTTTATCGTTCAGAAGCTACGAGCAGTACTTC. It specifies CASSLSFRSYEQYF. The chain is built from TRBV27 and TRBJ2-7; no clear D gene. The CDR3 is 14 residues long. From germline, CDR1 is MNHEY and CDR2 SMNVEV (reference sequence). V lost 0 bases to trimming and J lost 3 bases, with 9 bases between them.